This TCR beta chain comes out of a study of graft-versus-host responses after intestinal transplantation. Overall study context: Multivisceral, liver-intestinal, or isolated intestinal transplants were received by the recipients. Every one of the recipients received anti-thymocyte globulin induction and afterwards took tacrolimus and steroids for around 3 years. Study results and limitations: An association linked early post-transplant HvG declines with peak circulating GvH clone levels.

The protocol was immunoSEQ multiplex PCR, while the TCRdb copy is restricted to in-frame clones and leaves out a portion. The repertoire includes 5,500 to 8,500 clones, about 26% of them detected once, and approximately 5% sits in the top ten. This CDR3 spans 14 amino acids. CDR1 SGHAT and CDR2 FQNNGV come from the germline V gene. The V and J ends lost 1 base and 10 bases, in that order; junction bases with no gene match: 5. Sorting after the reaction isolated proliferating CFSE-low CD3+CD4+ and CD3+CD8+ responders. This TCR was sampled from a human patient who received an intestinal transplant. The chain recombines TRBV11-2 with TRBJ2-1; 9 bases align to TRBD1. The sequenced sample was alloreactive CD4+ T cells from a mixed lymphocyte reaction culture, obtained before intestinal transplant. Specified subset: CFSE-low proliferating T cells sorted from roughly six-day pre-transplant mixed lymphocyte reaction (GvH or HvG direction). CDR3 bases: TGTGCCAGCAGCTTAGGGACAGGGGACAGAGAGCAGTTCTTC. It yields the protein CASSLGTGDREQFF.